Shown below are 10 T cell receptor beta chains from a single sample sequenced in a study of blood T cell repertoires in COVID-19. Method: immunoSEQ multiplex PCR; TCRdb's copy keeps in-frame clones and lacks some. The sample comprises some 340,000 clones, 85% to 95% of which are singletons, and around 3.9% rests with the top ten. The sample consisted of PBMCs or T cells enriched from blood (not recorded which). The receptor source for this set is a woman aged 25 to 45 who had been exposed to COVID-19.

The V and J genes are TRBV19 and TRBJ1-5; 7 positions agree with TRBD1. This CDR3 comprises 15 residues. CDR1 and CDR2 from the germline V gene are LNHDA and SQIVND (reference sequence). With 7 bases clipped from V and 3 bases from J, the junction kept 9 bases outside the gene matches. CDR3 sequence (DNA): TGTGCCAGTACCAATAGGGACAGTTTCAATCAGCCCCAGCATTTT. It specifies CASTNRDSFNQPQHF.

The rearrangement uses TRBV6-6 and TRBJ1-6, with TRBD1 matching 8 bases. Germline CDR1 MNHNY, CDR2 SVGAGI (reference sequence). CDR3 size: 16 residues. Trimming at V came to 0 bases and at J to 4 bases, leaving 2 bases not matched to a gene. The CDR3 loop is CASSYSTGEYNSPLHF. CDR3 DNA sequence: TGTGCCAGCAGTTACTCGACAGGGGAGTATAATTCACCCCTCCACTTT.

The DNA for the CDR3 is TGTGCCAGCAGCGCGACAGGGTTCGGGGACAATGAGCAGTTCTTC. Its protein product is CASSATGFGDNEQFF. V is TRBV2 and J is TRBJ2-1, with 7 bases fitting TRBD1. V gave up 6 bases and J gave up 5 bases; unmatched junction bases: 10. In germline, CDR1 is SNHLY, CDR2 FYNNEI. This CDR3 is 15 amino acids long. Complete variable domain (other parts from reference TRBV2 and TRBJ2-1): EPEVTQTPSHQVTQMGQEVILRCVPISNHLYFYWYRQILGQKVEFLVSFYNNEISEKSEIFDDQFSVERPDGSNFTLKIRSTKLEDSAMYFCASSATGFGDNEQFFGPGTRLTVL.

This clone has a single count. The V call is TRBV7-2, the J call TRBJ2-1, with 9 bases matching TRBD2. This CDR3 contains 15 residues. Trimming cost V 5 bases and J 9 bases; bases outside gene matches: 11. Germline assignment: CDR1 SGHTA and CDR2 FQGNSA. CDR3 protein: CASSHDLAGGTEQFF. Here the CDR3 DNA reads TGTGCCAGCAGCCACGACTTGGCGGGGGGGACTGAGCAGTTCTTC.

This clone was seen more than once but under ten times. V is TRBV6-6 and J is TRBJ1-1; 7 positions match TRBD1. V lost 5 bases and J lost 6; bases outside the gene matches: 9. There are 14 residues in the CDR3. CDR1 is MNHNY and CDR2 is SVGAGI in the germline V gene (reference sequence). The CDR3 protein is CASSTLRGSSEAFF. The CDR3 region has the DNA TGTGCCAGCAGTACTCTCAGGGGGAGCTCTGAAGCTTTCTTT.

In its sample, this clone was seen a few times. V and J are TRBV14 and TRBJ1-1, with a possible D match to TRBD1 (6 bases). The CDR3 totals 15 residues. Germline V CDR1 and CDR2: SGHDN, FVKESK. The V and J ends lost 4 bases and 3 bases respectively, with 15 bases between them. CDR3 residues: CASSLRGRGDTEAFF. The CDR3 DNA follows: TGTGCCAGCAGCCTCCGGGGGAGGGGGGACACTGAAGCTTTCTTT.

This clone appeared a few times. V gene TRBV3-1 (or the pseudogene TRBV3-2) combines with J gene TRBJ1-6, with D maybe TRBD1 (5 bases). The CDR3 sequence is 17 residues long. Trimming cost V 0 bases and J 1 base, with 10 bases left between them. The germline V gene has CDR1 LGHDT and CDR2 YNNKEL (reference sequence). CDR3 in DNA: TGTGCCAGCAGCCAAGATTACGGGGGTTCCTATAATTCACCCCTCCACTTT. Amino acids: CASSQDYGGSYNSPLHF.

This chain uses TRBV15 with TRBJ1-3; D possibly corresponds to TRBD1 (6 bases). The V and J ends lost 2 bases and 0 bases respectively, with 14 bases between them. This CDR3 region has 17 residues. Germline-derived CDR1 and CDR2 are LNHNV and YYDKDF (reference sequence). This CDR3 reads CATSRPGGRISGNTIYF. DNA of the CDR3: TGTGCCACCAGCAGACCGGGGGGCAGAATCTCTGGAAACACCATATATTTT.

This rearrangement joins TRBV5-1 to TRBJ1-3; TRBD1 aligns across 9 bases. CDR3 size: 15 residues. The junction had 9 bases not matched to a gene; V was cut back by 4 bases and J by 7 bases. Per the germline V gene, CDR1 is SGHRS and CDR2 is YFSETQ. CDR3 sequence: CASSTESDRGNTIYF. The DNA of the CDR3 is TGCGCCAGCAGCACCGAATCCGACAGGGGGAACACCATATATTTT.

CDR3 in amino acids: CASSSTVPKYYGYTF. CDR3 bases: TGCGCCAGCAGCTCGACAGTCCCAAAGTATTATGGCTACACCTTC. V and J are TRBV5-1 and TRBJ1-2; weak D call: TRBD1 (5 bases). Trimming pared 3 bases from V and 5 bases from J, leaving 17 bases between. Germline V gene lookup returns CDR1 SGHRS and CDR2 YFSETQ. CDR3 length equals 15 residues.